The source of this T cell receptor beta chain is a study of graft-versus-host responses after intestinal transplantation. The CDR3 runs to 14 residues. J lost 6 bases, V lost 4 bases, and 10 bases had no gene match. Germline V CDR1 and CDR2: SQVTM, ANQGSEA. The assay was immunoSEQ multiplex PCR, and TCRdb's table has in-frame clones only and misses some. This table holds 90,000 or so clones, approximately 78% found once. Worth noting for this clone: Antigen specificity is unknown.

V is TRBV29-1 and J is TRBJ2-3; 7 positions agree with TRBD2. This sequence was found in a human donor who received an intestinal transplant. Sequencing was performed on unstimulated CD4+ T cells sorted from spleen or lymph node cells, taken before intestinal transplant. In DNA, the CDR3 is TGCAGCGTTGCTAGCGGAAGAGATAGGGATACGCAGTATTTT. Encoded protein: CSVASGRDRDTQYF.